The source of this T cell receptor beta chain is a study of post-analysis software for immune sequencing data (dated by TCRdb to the mid-2010s). Study-level background: Disease courses on record covered relapsing-remitting, secondary progressive and progressive-relapsing multiple sclerosis, though some patients had no subtype annotation. Patient repertoires were compared against roughly 12 previously published healthy control repertoires from donors aged 6 to 25 years. A subset of samples was prepared in parallel using single-end sample barcoding, then pooled and co-amplified after Illumina adapter ligation.

To demonstrate the VDJtools post-analysis software, the study profiled TCR beta repertoires from the peripheral blood of about a dozen young patients with multiple sclerosis. The patients with multiple sclerosis were children and adolescents between about 6 and 17 years of age. General findings and caveats noted by the study authors: Direct clustering with F measure revealed strong co-clustering of samples prepared in the same batch, which led to a batch-effect correction. Compared with controls, multiple sclerosis patients had significantly lower normalized Chao1 diversity, a finding suggesting substantial peripheral T-cell clonal expansion. Significantly higher frequencies in patients than in controls were found for five or six TRBV segments, including TRBV5-6, TRBV5-1 and TRBV20-1. The multiple sclerosis patient group was slightly younger than the control group.

The library was produced with PCR. Sequencing took place on an Illumina HiSeq 2500. To reduce PCR and sequencing biases, unique molecular identifiers were incorporated into the TCR beta cDNA libraries. Per 1 to 10 million input T cells, approximately 500,000 cDNA molecules were obtained, such that each molecule approximated one T cell. The patient libraries were prepared and sequenced using the same protocol as the earlier healthy control dataset. Within a given batch, samples were prepared together, multiplexed and sequenced on the same HiSeq lane. As for the original processing: Raw barcoded reads were processed with MIGEC, and single-read molecular identifier groups were discarded before consensus assembly and CDR3 extraction. Clonotype tables were post-analysed with VDJtools, and diversity was normalized by down-sampling all datasets to the smallest sample size. In repertoire overlap clustering, CDR3 amino acid sequences, but not nucleotide sequences, were matched to correct batch-related cross-sample contamination. TCRdb handled the public reads itself, with Q25 trimming in fastp and clone calling in MiXCR, and kept productive beta chains. Under each unique CDR3 protein, matching rows form one entry showing the most common genes and DNA. These V and J calls are TCRdb output, not the study's own analysis. Counted in this sample were 650,000 to 850,000 distinct CDR3 sequences; approximately 44% of them appeared once. The top ten hold 4.9% of the sample.

In the germline V gene, CDR1 corresponds to MGHRA and CDR2 to YSYEKL. The junction shows trimming of 0 bases on V and 1 base on J, and the gene matches do not reach 2 bases of it. From the cysteine through the phenylalanine, the CDR3 covers 16 amino acids. Solely the CDR3 DNA is kept, with 48 bases framed from the first base. This clonotype was seen more than once but under ten times. This receptor's antigen is unknown. Base quality data are lacking; no much larger clone is found one base away. The sequencing input was blood. The V and J segments used are TRBV4-1 and TRBJ2-5; 10 junctional bases match TRBD2. This TCR was sampled from a girl between 5 and 17 years old with multiple sclerosis. The CDR3 protein is CASSQDSGRSQETQYF. The DNA sequence is given as TGCGCCAGCAGCCAAGATAGCGGGAGGTCCCAAGAGACCCAGTACTTC.